The 14 T cell receptor beta chains given below trace back to one sample, sequenced in a study of vaccination effects on CD4 cells after COVID-19 (dated by TCRdb to between 2022 and 2023). Their antigen targets remain unknown. After approximately 11 days of culture, CD4+ T cells were isolated with the EasySep CD4+ T cell isolation kit. Each participant got two doses of an mRNA SARS-CoV-2 vaccine, either BNT162b2 or mRNA-1273. Libraries came from the immunoSEQ multiplex PCR assay. Not all clones reach the TCRdb copy of this immuneACCESS table, which keeps in-frame sequences only. Checked studies attribute under half of the gap to unresolved V genes and leave the rest unexplained. This sample gives 40,000 or so clones in total; around 70% of them show up just once. The ten largest make up about 9.5% of the sample. The starting material was CD4+ T cells from PBMCs cultured without peptide, obtained after COVID-19 vaccination. The receptors were gathered from a human donor who received a COVID-19 vaccine.

This chain links TRBV3-1 (or the pseudogene TRBV3-2) with TRBJ1-5; possible D gene TRBD1, 6 bases. Trimming removed 2 bases from V and 4 bases from J, with 9 bases in between. The CDR3 extends over 14 amino acids. Germline-derived CDR1 and CDR2 are LGHDT and YNNKEL (reference sequence). CDR3 loop: CASSQRGPNQPQHF. CDR3 sequence (DNA): TGTGCCAGCAGCCAACGGGGGCCAAATCAGCCCCAGCATTTT.

The chain couples TRBV6-2 or TRBV6-3 to TRBJ1-3; D not certain. Trimming left V 2 bases short and J 1 base short, with 9 bases between. The CDR3 runs 15 residues. Germline assignment: CDR1 MNHEY and CDR2 SVGEGT. The CDR3 region has the DNA TGTGCCAGCAGTTACGATGAGGGATCTGGAAACACCATATATTTT. It is translated as CASSYDEGSGNTIYF.

The chain recombines TRBV6-5 with TRBJ2-3; D uncertain. The V end was cut by 8 bases, the J end by 4 bases, with 10 bases between. Germline assignment: CDR1 MNHEY and CDR2 SVGAGI. The CDR3 has 12 residues. CDR3 protein: CASGRTPDTQYF. The CDR3 coding sequence is TGTGCCAGCGGCCGGACCCCAGATACGCAGTATTTT.

The V call is TRBV19, the J call TRBJ1-4, with D unclear. The CDR3 runs to 15 residues. V was shortened by 6 bases and J by 5 bases, with 16 bases between the two germline ends. The germline V gene encodes CDR1 LNHDA and CDR2 SQIVND (reference sequence). CDR3 coding DNA: TGTGCCAGTAGCCCTCGGACCGCTCCAAATGAAAAACTGTTTTTT. It specifies CASSPRTAPNEKLFF.

CDR3 residues: CASSSDGVPQETQYF. The CDR3 nucleotides read TGTGCCAGCAGCTCCGACGGGGTCCCTCAAGAGACCCAGTACTTC. The chain uses TRBV5-5 and TRBJ2-5, with D possibly TRBD2 on 5 matching bases. The CDR3 is 15 amino acids. Germline lookup yields CDR1 SGHKS and CDR2 YYEKEE (reference sequence). Trimming took off 3 bases at V and 2 bases at J, with 14 bases between the two ends.

The CDR3 DNA reads as TGTGCCAGCAGCCGAGCGGGGGGGCTTGCCTACGAGCAGTACTTC. It translates to CASSRAGGLAYEQYF. The chain is built from TRBV11-2 and TRBJ2-7; 10 bases match TRBD2. Germline V gene sequence: CDR1 SGHAT, CDR2 FQNNGV. J lost 2 bases, V lost 5 bases, and 6 bases had no gene match. CDR3 length: 15 residues.

This clone was picked up one time. CDR3 DNA: TGTGCCAGCAAACTAGCGGGTAGAAGGTACGAGCAGTACTTC. Its translation: CASKLAGRRYEQYF. The chain has TRBV19 and TRBJ2-7; 9 bases align to TRBD2. The germline CDR1 and CDR2 sequences are LNHDA and SQIVND (reference sequence). With 9 bases clipped from V and 4 bases from J, the junction kept 10 bases outside the gene matches. The CDR3 is 14 amino acids.

This chain uses TRBV27 with TRBJ1-1; tentatively, D is TRBD1 (5 bases). CDR3 size: 14 residues. Trimming stripped 3 bases from V and 3 bases from J, with 11 bases between. Germline CDR1 is MNHEY and CDR2 is SMNVEV (reference sequence). The CDR3 sequence is CASSFRGGDTEAFF. The CDR3, as DNA: TGTGCCAGCAGTTTTAGGGGTGGGGACACTGAAGCTTTCTTT.

The V gene is TRBV5-5, the J gene TRBJ2-7; 9 positions agree with TRBD1. The CDR3 runs to 15 residues. Trimming cost V 4 bases and J 6 bases; bases outside gene matches: 11. Germline V gene sequence: CDR1 SGHKS, CDR2 YYEKEE (reference sequence). The CDR3 reads CASSADPGQGVEQYF. The DNA of the CDR3 is TGTGCCAGCAGCGCAGACCCGGGACAGGGAGTCGAGCAGTACTTC.

The V gene is TRBV14, the J gene TRBJ2-7; D is unclear. The germline CDR1 and CDR2 sequences are SGHDN and FVKESK. The CDR3 extends over 13 amino acids. Trimming removed 3 bases from V and 3 bases from J, with 9 bases in between. In nucleotides, the CDR3 is TGTGCCAGCAGCCAGTTACCATACTACGAGCAGTACTTC. As protein: CASSQLPYYEQYF.

This sequence joins TRBV7-8 and TRBJ1-5; D possibly corresponds to TRBD1 (5 bases). Trimming pared 5 bases from V and 4 bases from J, leaving 12 bases between. The CDR3 consists of 14 residues. Germline CDR1 reads SGHVS; CDR2 reads FQNEAQ. CDR3 sequence (DNA): TGTGCCAGCAGCCCCTCGGGACGGAATCAGCCCCAGCATTTT. The encoded protein is CASSPSGRNQPQHF.

The rearrangement joins TRBV2 to TRBJ2-7; 8 bases line up with TRBD2. Germline V CDR1 and CDR2: SNHLY, FYNNEI. The CDR3 length is 13 residues. V gave up 5 bases and J gave up 3 bases; unmatched junction bases: 3. CDR3 DNA: TGTGCCAGCAGTCCGGGACTAGACTACGAGCAGTACTTC. Its translation is CASSPGLDYEQYF.

The V call is TRBV5-1, the J call TRBJ1-1; 8 bases fit TRBD1. The CDR3 covers 14 residues. Germline CDR1 and CDR2: SGHRS and YFSETQ. The junction had 11 bases not matched to a gene; V was cut back by 4 bases and J by 9 bases. The CDR3 nucleotides read TGCGCCAGCAGCCCAGGACAGGGTCTTCATAAAGCTTTCTTT. This encodes CASSPGQGLHKAFF.

J is TRBJ1-1 and V is TRBV29-1, with 7 nucleotides matching TRBD1. The germline gives CDR1 SQVTM, CDR2 ANQGSEA. V gave up 5 bases and J gave up 5 bases; unmatched junction bases: 8. CDR3 length: 13 amino acids. Here the CDR3 reads CSVKRQGGTEAFF. The DNA of the CDR3 is TGCAGCGTTAAAAGACAGGGTGGGACTGAAGCTTTCTTT.